These 23 T cell receptor beta chains were sequenced from one sample in a study of monozygotic twins with inflammatory bowel disease. TCRdb re-called the 5' RACE reads and shows each CDR3 protein once, DNA omitted. The specimen's table records approximately 400,000 distinct CDR3 sequences. The specimen was blood. Receptors originate from a human donor with ulcerative colitis or Crohn's disease, or a healthy co-twin of an affected twin (not recorded which).

This sequence joins TRBV20-1 and TRBJ1-6; TCRdb reports TRBD1, a call that lacks DNA to check it against. CDR3 length: 15 amino acids. The germline CDR1 and CDR2 sequences are DFQATT and SNEGSKA (reference sequence). CDR3 in amino acids: CSARVRTGNNSPLHF.

This chain uses TRBV6-1 with TRBJ2-3. The CDR3 totals 13 residues. Germline CDR1 is MNHNS and CDR2 is SASEGT. The CDR3 sequence is CASRMVRGDTQYF.

This chain uses TRBV10-3 with TRBJ2-1. CDR1 and CDR2 (germline): ENHRY, SYGVKD. This CDR3 has 13 amino acids. Here the CDR3 reads CAISESTDNEQFF.

The J gene is TRBJ2-7, the V gene TRBV19. CDR1 and CDR2 from the germline V gene are LNHDA and SQIVND (reference sequence). This CDR3 has 13 amino acids. CDR3 residues: CASSSGRPYEQYF.

The V call is TRBV6-6, the J call TRBJ2-4. CDR1 is MNHNY, CDR2 SVGAGI, per germline (reference sequence). The CDR3 consists of 11 residues. The CDR3 spells CASREGNIQYF.

J is TRBJ2-2 and V is TRBV7-9. The CDR3 contains 14 residues. Germline V gene data show CDR1 as SEHNR and CDR2 as FQNEAQ (reference sequence). The CDR3 sequence is CASSLGIYTGELFF.

CDR3 protein: CASSSDITLDNEQFF. The genes are TRBV5-1 and TRBJ2-1. The CDR3 is 15 amino acids. The germline gives CDR1 SGHRS, CDR2 YFSETQ. The entire variable domain, with the rest obtained from reference TRBV5-1 and TRBJ2-1, is as follows: KAGVTQTPRYLIKTRGQQVTLSCSPISGHRSVSWYQQTPGQGLQFLFEYFSETQRNKGNFPGRFSGRQFSNSRSEMNVSTLELGDSALYLCASSSDITLDNEQFFGPGTRLTVL.

The chain's CDR3 is CASSPPGAGALNTEAFF. This chain links TRBV5-4 with TRBJ1-1; no DNA is available, so the TRBD1 call from TCRdb remains unchecked. Germline lookup yields CDR1 SGHNT and CDR2 YYREEE (reference sequence). The CDR3 totals 17 residues.

V is TRBV5-1 and J is TRBJ1-2; there is no DNA to check the TCRdb D call of TRBD1. The CDR3 loop spans 16 amino acids. The germline CDR1 and CDR2 sequences are SGHRS and YFSETQ. The CDR3 reads CASSPDPPVGNHGYTF.

The chain has TRBV7-9 and TRBJ1-1; TCRdb lists TRBD1, though no DNA is available to test this call. Per the germline V gene, CDR1 is SEHNR and CDR2 is FQNEAQ (reference sequence). The CDR3 spans 13 residues. The CDR3: CASSLGTGDSAFF.

The chain uses TRBV12-3 or TRBV12-4 and TRBJ2-1; the TRBD1 assignment by TCRdb is unverifiable without DNA. CDR3 size: 14 residues. CDR3 region: CASSLWGADNEQFF.

The chain is built from TRBV3-1 and TRBJ2-7; TCRdb selects TRBD1, and the lack of DNA leaves this call unchecked. Germline V CDR1 and CDR2: LGHDT, YNNKEL (reference sequence). The CDR3 has 15 residues. CDR3 residues: CASSQEGGRALEQYF.

This rearrangement joins TRBV30 to TRBJ2-2; the D call of TRBD1 rests on TCRdb alone, since no DNA is present to check it. Germline V CDR1 and CDR2: GTSNPN, SVGIG (reference sequence). This CDR3 contains 13 residues. The CDR3 here is CAWAARATGELFF.

The gene calls are TRBV7-9 and TRBJ2-7; the D call of TRBD1 rests on TCRdb alone, since no DNA is present to check it. Germline CDR1 SEHNR, CDR2 FQNEAQ (reference sequence). The CDR3 runs 14 residues. Here the CDR3 reads CASGPTGLAYEQYF.

This rearrangement joins TRBV28 to TRBJ2-7. CDR3 size: 13 residues. Germline V lookup: CDR1 MDHEN, CDR2 SYDVKM. The CDR3 loop reads CASSPVGVDEQYF.

V is TRBV20-1 and J is TRBJ1-1; the TRBD1 assignment by TCRdb is unverifiable without DNA. Germline V gives CDR1 DFQATT, CDR2 SNEGSKA (reference sequence). This CDR3 is 14 amino acids long. This chain's CDR3 is CSANRGLMNTEAFF.

V is TRBV11-2 and J is TRBJ2-7; the TCRdb D gene call, TRBD1, has no DNA to confirm it. The CDR3 has 13 residues. Looked up from germline, CDR1 is SGHAT and CDR2 is FQNNGV. CDR3 in amino acids: CASSEGTGVEQYF.

The J gene is TRBJ1-5, the V gene TRBV27. The CDR3 spans 14 residues. Germline-derived CDR1 and CDR2 are MNHEY and SMNVEV (reference sequence). CDR3 region: CASSLYRSNQPQHF.

The chain uses TRBV5-1 and TRBJ1-4. This CDR3 is built from 15 residues. Germline CDR1 and CDR2: SGHRS and YFSETQ. The CDR3 region is CASSLETSTNEKLFF.

The V and J genes are TRBV7-2 and TRBJ1-4; the D call from TCRdb, TRBD1, cannot be confirmed without DNA. CDR3 length: 14 amino acids. Germline assignment: CDR1 SGHTA and CDR2 FQGNSA. Here the CDR3 reads CASSSQGADEKLFF.

V gene TRBV12-3 or TRBV12-4 combines with J gene TRBJ1-3; with no DNA, the TCRdb D assignment of TRBD1 cannot be verified. The CDR3 length is 16 residues. This chain's CDR3 is CASGYAGPFSGNTIYF.

The J gene is TRBJ2-1, the V gene TRBV30; TCRdb's D call, TRBD2, is unchecked because there is no DNA. This CDR3 has 14 amino acids. Germline loops: CDR1 GTSNPN, CDR2 SVGIG (reference sequence). CDR3 in amino acids: CAWSSNGRRDEQFF.

The chain combines TRBV29-1 with TRBJ2-7; the TCRdb D gene call, TRBD1, has no DNA to confirm it. This CDR3 is built from 15 residues. Germline lookup yields CDR1 SQVTM and CDR2 ANQGSEA. CDR3 sequence: CSVARDSGGGYEQYF.